Below are 29 T cell receptor beta chains sequenced from a single sample in a study of T cells in tuberculosis (dated by TCRdb to 2017 to 2018). Library preparation employed the immunoSEQ multiplex PCR assay. TCRdb provides this immuneACCESS table in a form limited to in-frame rearrangements. Some clones are lacking; in checked studies, under half of them reflect an unresolved V gene, and why the rest are absent is not known. The sample table contains around 29,000 clones; only one count was recorded for approximately 95% of them. 4.9% of the sample is held by the ten biggest clonotypes. Input material: PBMCs. These receptors were obtained from a donor aged 10-29 years with latent tuberculosis or without tuberculosis infection.

V and J are TRBV2 and TRBJ2-7, with TRBD2 matching 10 bases. The germline V gene has CDR1 SNHLY and CDR2 FYNNEI. The CDR3 length is 13 residues. J gave up 2 bases and V 11 bases, and 6 bases lay outside the gene matches. CDR3 DNA sequence: TGTGCCGCTAGCGGGGGCCTCACCTACGAGCAGTACTTC. It translates to CAASGGLTYEQYF.

V is TRBV11-2 and J is TRBJ2-1; D is possibly TRBD2 (6 bases). The germline CDR1 and CDR2 sequences are SGHAT and FQNNGV. The CDR3 has 16 amino acids. Trimming cost V 6 bases and J 7 bases, with 22 bases left between them. The CDR3 bases are TGTGCCAGCAGTATAGGAGGACGGGATGGGAGGAATGAGCAGTTCTTC. Amino acids: CASSIGGRDGRNEQFF.

This clone was found once. The chain uses TRBV27 and TRBJ2-1, with TRBD2 identical over 10 bases. Trimming cost V 4 bases and J 6 bases; bases outside gene matches: 9. This CDR3 is built from 16 residues. Germline V gives CDR1 MNHEY, CDR2 SMNVEV (reference sequence). CDR3 bases: TGTGCCAGCAGTTCTAGCGGGGGCCCCCCCCTCAATGAGCAGTTCTTC. It is translated as CASSSSGGPPLNEQFF.

The chain uses TRBV7-2 and TRBJ2-5; 9 nucleotides agree with TRBD2. With 5 bases clipped from V and 1 base from J, the junction kept 2 bases outside the gene matches. Germline CDR1 and CDR2: SGHTA and FQGNSA. The CDR3 covers 14 residues. CDR3 protein: CASSPTSGQETQYF. The CDR3 DNA is TGTGCCAGCAGCCCGACTAGCGGCCAAGAGACCCAGTACTTC. Combining the CDR3 with reference TRBV7-2 and TRBJ2-5 gives the whole variable domain GAGVSQSPSNKVTEKGKDVELRCDPISGHTALYWYRQSLGQGLEFLIYFQGNSAPDKSGLPSDRFSAERTGGSVSTLTIQRTQQEDSAVYLCASSPTSGQETQYFGPGTRLLVL.

V gene TRBV6-5 combines with J gene TRBJ1-6, with D possibly TRBD1 on 6 matching bases. Deletions cut 0 bases from V and 11 bases from J, with 17 bases between. CDR1 and CDR2 (germline): MNHEY, SVGAGI. The CDR3 totals 16 residues. The CDR3 DNA is TGTGCCAGCAGTTACTCGACTGGCGCAGGGGCGGCACCCCTCCACTTT. Translation gives CASSYSTGAGAAPLHF.

The chain's CDR3 is CASSSAGQGTDTQYF. CDR3 DNA: TGTGCCAGCAGCAGTGCGGGCCAAGGGACAGATACGCAGTATTTT. The V call is TRBV25-1, the J call TRBJ2-3; TRBD2 is a possible D gene (5 bases). This CDR3 has 15 residues. Germline-derived CDR1 and CDR2 are MGHDK and SYGVNS. Trimming took off 6 bases at V and 3 bases at J, with 16 bases between the two ends.

The rearrangement links TRBV28 to TRBJ2-7, with unresolved D. Trimming took 2 bases from V and 4 from J, leaving 9 bases between them. This CDR3 has 13 residues. Germline V lookup: CDR1 MDHEN, CDR2 SYDVKM. CDR3 DNA sequence: TGTGCCAGCAGTTTAGTCGCACGGTACGAGCAGTACTTC. It yields the protein CASSLVARYEQYF. Together with reference TRBV28 and TRBJ2-7, the CDR3 gives the full variable domain: DVKVTQSSRYLVKRTGEKVFLECVQDMDHENMFWYRQDPGLGLRLIYFSYDVKMKEKGDIPEGYSVSREKKERFSLILESASTNQTSMYLCASSLVARYEQYFGPGTRLTVT.

V gene TRBV6-1 combines with J gene TRBJ1-6; D is undetermined. This CDR3 has 15 residues. The V end was cut by 2 bases, the J end by 3 bases, with 8 bases between. Per the germline V gene, CDR1 is MNHNS and CDR2 is SASEGT. CDR3 residues: CASSEFTDYNSPLHF. The CDR3 DNA reads TGTGCCAGCAGTGAATTCACAGACTATAATTCACCCCTCCACTTT.

The V call is TRBV28, the J call TRBJ2-7, with 8 bases fitting TRBD1. The CDR3 totals 13 residues. The germline CDR1 and CDR2 sequences are MDHEN and SYDVKM. Trimming cost V 7 bases and J 6 bases; bases outside gene matches: 8. The CDR3 sequence: CASTLQGAGEQYF. The CDR3 DNA sequence: TGTGCCAGCACCTTGCAGGGGGCTGGCGAGCAGTACTTC.

The chain links TRBV18 to TRBJ1-2; unclear D gene. CDR1 is KGHSH, CDR2 LQKENI, per germline. The CDR3 has 13 residues. V was trimmed by 1 base and J by 6 bases, leaving 9 bases between them. The CDR3 is CASSPRVEDGYTF. The DNA for the CDR3 is TGTGCCAGCTCACCACGTGTTGAGGATGGCTACACCTTC.

The chain employs TRBV6-6 and TRBJ1-1, with TRBD1 matching 7 bases. Germline CDR1 is MNHNY and CDR2 is SVGAGI (reference sequence). This CDR3 has 14 amino acids. The V segment lost 5 bases and the J segment 0 bases; nucleotides outside the gene matches: 3. This CDR3 is CASSVQGMNTEAFF. CDR3 coding DNA: TGTGCCAGCAGTGTACAGGGGATGAACACTGAAGCTTTCTTT.

This clone was picked up one time. This chain uses TRBV7-9 with TRBJ2-5; D ambiguous. V gave up 5 bases and J gave up 0 bases, with 19 bases separating them. Germline V gene lookup returns CDR1 SEHNR and CDR2 FQNEAQ (reference sequence). This CDR3 has 17 amino acids. Here the CDR3 DNA reads TGTGCCAGCAGCCCGTCCCGAACAGACGGTTACCAAGAGACCCAGTACTTC. This codes for CASSPSRTDGYQETQYF.

This chain links TRBV21-1 with TRBJ2-4; TRBD2, as called in the table, went unchecked against the DNA. TRBV21-1 is a pseudogene locus. This CDR3 has 19 amino acids. This CDR3 reads CASSLGWREGRVAKNIQYF. CDR3 nucleotides: TGTGCCAGCAGCCTCGGGTGGCGGGAGGGCAGGGTGGCCAAAAACATTCAGTACTTC.

This clone was counted a single time. The chain joins TRBV6-6 to TRBJ1-6; 11 nucleotides align to TRBD1. The CDR3 loop spans 16 amino acids. In germline, CDR1 is MNHNY, CDR2 SVGAGI (reference sequence). The V and J ends lost 6 bases and 7 bases, in that order; junction bases with no gene match: 8. The CDR3 spells CASRPGTGGYNSPLHF. DNA of the CDR3: TGTGCCAGCAGACCTGGGACAGGGGGTTACAATTCACCCCTCCACTTT.

The chain combines TRBV5-4 with TRBJ2-1, with a weak D call TRBD2 (5 bases). This CDR3 is 12 amino acids long. The germline V gene has CDR1 SGHNT and CDR2 YYREEE (reference sequence). Trimming cost V 4 bases and J 9 bases, with 11 bases left between them. As DNA, the CDR3 is TGTGCCAGCAGCGAACTAGTGGGTGAGCAGTTCTTC. Its translation: CASSELVGEQFF. Combining the CDR3 with reference TRBV5-4 and TRBJ2-1 gives the whole variable domain ETGVTQSPTHLIKTRGQQVTLRCSSQSGHNTVSWYQQALGQGPQFIFQYYREEENGRGNFPPRFSGLQFPNYSSELNVNALELDDSALYLCASSELVGEQFFGPGTRLTVL.

This chain joins TRBV7-6 and TRBJ2-2; the match to TRBD1 covers 7 bases. Germline V CDR1 and CDR2: SGHVS, FNYEAQ. Losses at the gene ends were 5 bases for V and 1 base for J; bases not matched to a gene: 4. This CDR3 spans 15 amino acids. CDR3 DNA sequence: TGTGCCAGCAGCACAGGACAGGTGAACACCGGGGAGCTGTTTTTT. The encoded protein is CASSTGQVNTGELFF.

This chain links TRBV5-1 with TRBJ1-4; 8 positions agree with TRBD1. After removal of 5 bases from V and 3 bases from J, the junction contained 6 bases not matched to a gene. The CDR3 contains 15 residues. CDR1 SGHRS and CDR2 YFSETQ come from the germline V gene. The CDR3, as DNA: TGCGCCAGCAGGTCTCAGGGGGCTGCTAATGAAAAACTGTTTTTT. Amino acids: CASRSQGAANEKLFF.

The CDR3 region is CASSVAGTGGHNEQFF. CDR3 DNA: TGTGCCAGCAGCGTAGCCGGGACAGGGGGCCACAATGAGCAGTTCTTC. The genes are TRBV9 and TRBJ2-1; 12 bases match TRBD1. CDR1 is SGDLS, CDR2 YYNGEE, per germline. With 0 bases clipped from V and 5 bases from J, the junction kept 3 bases outside the gene matches. The CDR3 runs to 16 residues.

The V gene is TRBV5-1, the J gene TRBJ1-1, with D unresolved. V was cut by 4 bases and J by 3 bases, with 13 bases left in between. The CDR3 spans 14 residues. In germline, CDR1 is SGHRS, CDR2 YFSETQ. The CDR3 spells CASSPSTGDTEAFF. The DNA of the CDR3 is TGCGCCAGCAGCCCCTCAACCGGGGACACTGAAGCTTTCTTT.

The rearrangement links TRBV7-9 to TRBJ2-3, with D perhaps TRBD2 (6 bases). Trimming removed 10 bases from V and 0 bases from J, with 14 bases in between. Germline-derived CDR1 and CDR2 are SEHNR and FQNEAQ (reference sequence). This CDR3 comprises 14 residues. For the CDR3, the DNA is TGTGCCACGGAGCCGGGACTCAGCACAGATACGCAGTATTTT. Protein: CATEPGLSTDTQYF.

This chain uses TRBV27 with TRBJ1-1; D is undetermined. Germline CDR1 MNHEY, CDR2 SMNVEV (reference sequence). Trimming removed 9 bases at V and 3 bases at J, with 14 bases between. The CDR3 extends over 13 amino acids. The CDR3 sequence: CASSRNGDTEAFF. The DNA for the CDR3 is TGTGCCAGTTCTCGTAACGGGGACACTGAAGCTTTCTTT.

The chain joins TRBV15 to TRBJ1-4; 7 bases match TRBD1. From germline, CDR1 is LNHNV and CDR2 YYDKDF (reference sequence). The CDR3 has 15 amino acids. Losses at the gene ends were 3 bases for V and 5 bases for J; bases not matched to a gene: 6. This CDR3 is CATSSRQGSNEKLFF. The CDR3 DNA reads TGTGCCACCAGCAGCCGACAGGGAAGCAATGAAAAACTGTTTTTT.

The chain has TRBV11-2 and TRBJ1-2, with TRBD1 matching 9 bases. The CDR3 extends over 14 amino acids. With 5 bases clipped from V and 4 bases from J, the junction kept 5 bases outside the gene matches. Germline V gene data show CDR1 as SGHAT and CDR2 as FQNNGV. CDR3 region: CASSLTGGTYGYTF. The CDR3 DNA sequence: TGTGCCAGCAGCCTAACAGGGGGCACCTATGGCTACACCTTC.

This chain uses TRBV9 with TRBJ2-6, with 7 bases aligning to TRBD1. The length of the CDR3 is 17 residues. Losses at the gene ends were 6 bases for V and 0 bases for J; bases not matched to a gene: 9. CDR1 is SGDLS and CDR2 is YYNGEE in the germline V gene. The CDR3 region has the DNA TGTGCCAGCACCCTAGGGGGACAGTCCTCTGGGGCCAACGTCCTGACTTTC. It specifies CASTLGGQSSGANVLTF.

This clone was picked up a small number of times. V and J are TRBV21-1 and TRBJ1-2; the table's D call, TRBD1, was not checked against the DNA. TRBV21-1 is an annotated pseudogene. This CDR3 is 18 amino acids long. As DNA, the CDR3 is TGTGCCAGCAGCAGGACAGATAAATGCCCCCCGGAACCTGATGGCTACACCTTC. Its protein is CASSRTDKCPPEPDGYTF.

The J gene is TRBJ2-7, the V gene TRBV21-1; TRBD1, as called in the table, went unchecked against the DNA. TRBV21-1 corresponds to a pseudogene. The CDR3 spans 12 residues. Written as DNA, the CDR3 is TGTGCCAGCAGCAAAGCCACCTACGAGCAGTACTTC. Its translation is CASSKATYEQYF.

This clone was seen more than once but under ten times. The genes are TRBV7-3 and TRBJ2-3; 10 positions agree with TRBD2. The CDR3 runs to 16 residues. The germline V gene has CDR1 SGHTA and CDR2 FQGTGA. Germline trimming cut 5 bases from V and 1 base from J; bases unmatched to any gene: 6. For the CDR3, the DNA is TGTGCCAGCAGCCGCACTAGCGGGGCAGGCACAGATACGCAGTATTTT. Protein: CASSRTSGAGTDTQYF.

This chain joins TRBV6-5 and TRBJ2-7; TRBD1 matches 7 bases. J lost 4 bases, V lost 5 bases, and 8 bases had no gene match. Looked up from germline, CDR1 is MNHEY and CDR2 is SVGAGI. This CDR3 is built from 14 residues. CDR3 loop: CASSGQGVRYEQYF. The CDR3 DNA is TGTGCCAGCAGTGGGCAGGGGGTTCGTTACGAGCAGTACTTC.

V gene TRBV10-2 combines with J gene TRBJ2-2, with 12 bases matching TRBD2. The germline gives CDR1 WSHSY, CDR2 SAAADI. CDR3 length: 19 amino acids. V lost 2 bases and J lost 4; bases outside the gene matches: 11. CDR3 loop: CASSEILAGGYRLTGELFF. The CDR3 DNA follows: TGCGCCAGCAGTGAGATTCTAGCGGGGGGGTACCGGCTCACCGGGGAGCTGTTTTTT.